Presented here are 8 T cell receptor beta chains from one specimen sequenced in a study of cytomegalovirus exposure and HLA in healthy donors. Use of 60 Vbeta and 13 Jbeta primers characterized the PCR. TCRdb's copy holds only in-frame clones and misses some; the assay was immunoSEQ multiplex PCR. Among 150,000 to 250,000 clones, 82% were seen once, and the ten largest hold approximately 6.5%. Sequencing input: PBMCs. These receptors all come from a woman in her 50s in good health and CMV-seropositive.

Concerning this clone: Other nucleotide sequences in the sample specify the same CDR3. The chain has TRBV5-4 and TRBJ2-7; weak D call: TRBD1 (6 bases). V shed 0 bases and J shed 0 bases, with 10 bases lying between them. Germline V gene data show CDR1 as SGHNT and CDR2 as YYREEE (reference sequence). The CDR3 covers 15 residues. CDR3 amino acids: CASSLGPDSSYEQYF. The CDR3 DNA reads TGTGCCAGCAGCTTGGGCCCGGACAGCTCCTACGAGCAGTACTTC.

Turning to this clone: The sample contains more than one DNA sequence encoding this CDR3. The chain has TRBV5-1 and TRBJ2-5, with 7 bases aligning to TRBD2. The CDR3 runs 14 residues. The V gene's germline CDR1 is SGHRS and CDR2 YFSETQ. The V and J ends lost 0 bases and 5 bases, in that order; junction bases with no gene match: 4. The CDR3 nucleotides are TGCGCCAGCAGCTTGGGGGGGGGTTCGGAGACCCAGTACTTC. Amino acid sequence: CASSLGGGSETQYF.

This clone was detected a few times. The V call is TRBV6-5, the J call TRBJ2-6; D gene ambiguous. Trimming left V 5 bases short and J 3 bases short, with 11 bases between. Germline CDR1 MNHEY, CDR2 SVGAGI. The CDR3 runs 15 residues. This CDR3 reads CASSRMRFGANVLTF. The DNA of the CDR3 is TGTGCCAGCAGTCGCATGCGCTTTGGGGCCAACGTCCTGACTTTC.

CDR3 sequence: CASSQGGGGGRALTDTQYF. The CDR3 DNA is TGCGCCAGCAGCCAAGGGGGCGGGGGAGGGCGCGCCCTGACAGATACGCAGTATTTT. The V gene is TRBV4-1, the J gene TRBJ2-3; 7 positions agree with TRBD2. The length of the CDR3 is 19 residues. V lost 1 base, J lost 3 bases, and 16 bases stayed unmatched. CDR1 and CDR2 (germline): MGHRA, YSYEKL.

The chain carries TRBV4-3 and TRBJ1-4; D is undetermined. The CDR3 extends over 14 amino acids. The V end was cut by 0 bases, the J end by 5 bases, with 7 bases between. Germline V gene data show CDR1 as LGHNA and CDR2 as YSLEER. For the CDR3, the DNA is TGCGCCAGCAGCCAAGATTTCGCGAATGAAAAACTGTTTTTT. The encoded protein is CASSQDFANEKLFF.

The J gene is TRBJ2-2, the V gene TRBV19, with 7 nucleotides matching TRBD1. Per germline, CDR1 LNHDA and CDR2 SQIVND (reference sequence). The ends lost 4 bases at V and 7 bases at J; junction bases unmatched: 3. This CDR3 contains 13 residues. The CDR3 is CASSTQGNGELFF. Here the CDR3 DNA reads TGTGCCAGTAGTACACAGGGGAACGGGGAGCTGTTTTTT.

The CDR3 is CASSSTGVQETQYF. For the CDR3, the DNA is TGTGCCAGCAGCTCGACAGGGGTCCAAGAGACCCAGTACTTC. The chain links TRBV5-5 to TRBJ2-5; 8 nucleotides agree with TRBD1. The CDR3 is 14 amino acids. V lost 3 bases and J lost 1; bases outside the gene matches: 2. The germline CDR1 and CDR2 sequences are SGHKS and YYEKEE (reference sequence).

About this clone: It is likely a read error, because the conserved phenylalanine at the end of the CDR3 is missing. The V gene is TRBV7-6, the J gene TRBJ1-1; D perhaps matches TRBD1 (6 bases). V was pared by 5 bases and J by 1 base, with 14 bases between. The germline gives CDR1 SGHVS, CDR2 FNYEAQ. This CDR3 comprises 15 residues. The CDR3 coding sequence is TGTGCCAGCAGCACATCGACAGGATCGAACACTGAAGCTTTCTGT. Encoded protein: CASSTSTGSNTEAFC.